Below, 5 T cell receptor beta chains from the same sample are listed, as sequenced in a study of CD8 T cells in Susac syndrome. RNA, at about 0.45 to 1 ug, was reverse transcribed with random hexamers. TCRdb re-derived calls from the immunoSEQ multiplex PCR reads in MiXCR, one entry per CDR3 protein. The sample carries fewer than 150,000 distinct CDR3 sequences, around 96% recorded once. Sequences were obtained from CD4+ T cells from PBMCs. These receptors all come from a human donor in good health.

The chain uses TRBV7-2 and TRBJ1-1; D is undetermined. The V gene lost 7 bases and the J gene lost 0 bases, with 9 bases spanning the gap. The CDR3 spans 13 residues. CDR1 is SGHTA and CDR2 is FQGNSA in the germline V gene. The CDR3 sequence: CASMTYMNTEAFF. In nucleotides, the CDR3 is TGTGCCAGCATGACTTACATGAACACTGAAGCTTTCTTT.

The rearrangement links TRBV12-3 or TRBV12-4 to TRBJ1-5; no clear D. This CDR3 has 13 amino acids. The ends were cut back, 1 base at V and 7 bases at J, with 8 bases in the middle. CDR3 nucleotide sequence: TGTGCCAGCAGTTTAGACATTGGGCAGCCCCAGCATTTT. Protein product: CASSLDIGQPQHF.

In nucleotides, the CDR3 is TGTGCCAGCAGCGAAACCCGGGGGGCGCCCACAGATACGCAGTATTTT. Its translation: CASSETRGAPTDTQYF. The rearrangement joins TRBV14 to TRBJ2-3, with D perhaps TRBD2 (7 bases). CDR1 SGHDN and CDR2 FVKESK come from the germline V gene. The CDR3 covers 16 residues. Trimming left V 5 bases short and J 2 bases short, with 17 bases between. Full variable domain (outside the CDR3, taken from reference TRBV14 and TRBJ2-3): EAGVTQFPSHSVIEKGQTVTLRCDPISGHDNLYWYRRVMGKEIKFLLHFVKESKQDESGMPNNRFLAERTGGTYSTLKVQPAELEDSGVYFCASSETRGAPTDTQYFGPGTRLTVL.

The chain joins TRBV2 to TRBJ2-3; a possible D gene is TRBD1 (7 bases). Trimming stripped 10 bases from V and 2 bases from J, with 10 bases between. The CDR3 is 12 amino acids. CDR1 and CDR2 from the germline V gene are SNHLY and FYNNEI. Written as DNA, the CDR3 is TGTGCCACAGGGGGGTACACAGATACGCAGTATTTT. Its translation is CATGGYTDTQYF. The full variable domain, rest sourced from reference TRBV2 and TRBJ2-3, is EPEVTQTPSHQVTQMGQEVILRCVPISNHLYFYWYRQILGQKVEFLVSFYNNEISEKSEIFDDQFSVERPDGSNFTLKIRSTKLEDSAMYFCATGGYTDTQYFGPGTRLTVL.

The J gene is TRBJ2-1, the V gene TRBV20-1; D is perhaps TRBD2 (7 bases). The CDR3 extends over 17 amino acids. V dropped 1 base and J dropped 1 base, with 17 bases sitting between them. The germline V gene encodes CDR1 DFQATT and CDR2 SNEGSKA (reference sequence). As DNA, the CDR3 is TGCAGTGCTAGAGGGGGGGAGGGGGAGCGGTCCTACAATGAGCAGTTCTTC. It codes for CSARGGEGERSYNEQFF.